This T cell receptor beta chain came from a study of blood T cell repertoires in COVID-19. Using immunoSEQ multiplex PCR, the repertoire was profiled, and TCRdb retains in-frame clones only, with some absent. The data contain some 54,000 clones, over 80% of them singletons. V was pared by 0 bases and J by 0 bases, with 13 bases between. CDR3 length: 16 residues. Germline V lookup: CDR1 GTSNPN, CDR2 SVGIG (reference sequence). V gene TRBV30 combines with J gene TRBJ2-3, with D perhaps TRBD2 (5 bases). Sequencing was carried out using peripheral blood. This sequence was found in a woman aged 60-75 years with acute or convalescent COVID-19. The CDR3 loop is CAWSVPGRSSTDTQYF. The CDR3 DNA is TGTGCCTGGAGTGTACCGGGGAGATCTAGCACAGATACGCAGTATTTT.